Sequencing of this T cell receptor (beta chain) was carried out in a study of T cell responses to AZD1222 COVID-19 vaccine. Study summary: Second doses were pooled across both intervals (about 4 or about 12 weeks). The study's findings and limits: The study identified only a handful of AZD1222 recipients as seropositive at baseline.

Comment on this clone: Its antigen is currently unknown.

Germline CDR1 SQVTM, CDR2 ANQGSEA. With 5 bases removed from V and 3 bases from J, the gap between germline ends came to 10 bases. CDR3 length: 13 residues. Measured with immunoSEQ multiplex PCR; TCRdb has only the in-frame clones, and not every one. The data hold 200,000 or so clones, with approximately 94% observed a single time. The chain combines TRBV29-1 with TRBJ2-2, with D perhaps matching TRBD1 (5 bases). This material consisted of peripheral blood, taken on day 0 of AZD1222 vaccination. The clonotype comes from an adult in good health. CDR3: CSVRQSDTGELFF. DNA for the CDR3: TGCAGCGTTCGACAGTCTGACACCGGGGAGCTGTTTTTT.